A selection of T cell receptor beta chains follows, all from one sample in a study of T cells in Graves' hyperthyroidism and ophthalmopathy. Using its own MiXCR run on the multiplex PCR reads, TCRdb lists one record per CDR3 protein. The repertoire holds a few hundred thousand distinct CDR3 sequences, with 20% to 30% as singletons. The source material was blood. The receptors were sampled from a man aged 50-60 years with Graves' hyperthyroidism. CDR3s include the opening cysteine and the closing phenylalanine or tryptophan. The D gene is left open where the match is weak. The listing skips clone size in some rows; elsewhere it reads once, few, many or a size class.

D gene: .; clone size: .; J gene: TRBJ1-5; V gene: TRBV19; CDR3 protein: CASSSPGQQPQHF; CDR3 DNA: TGTGCCAGTAGCTCCCCGGGTCAGCAGCCCCAGCATTTT
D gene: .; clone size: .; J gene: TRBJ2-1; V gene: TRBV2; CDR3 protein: CASSRRASYEQFF; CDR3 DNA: TGTGCCAGCAGTAGGCGGGCCAGCTACGAGCAGTTCTTC
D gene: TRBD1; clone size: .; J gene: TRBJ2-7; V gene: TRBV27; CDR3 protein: CASSGRDRGIHEQYF; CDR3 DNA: TGTGCCAGCAGTGGCCGGGACAGGGGGATCCACGAGCAGTACTTC
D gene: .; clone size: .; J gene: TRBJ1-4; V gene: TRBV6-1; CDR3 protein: CASSTRRTEKLFF; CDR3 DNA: TGTGCCAGCAGTACCCGCAGGACTGAAAAACTGTTTTTT
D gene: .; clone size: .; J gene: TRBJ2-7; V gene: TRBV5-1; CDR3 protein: CASSVERTALSYEQYF; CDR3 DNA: TGCGCCAGCAGCGTCGAACGGACAGCTCTTAGCTACGAGCAGTACTTC
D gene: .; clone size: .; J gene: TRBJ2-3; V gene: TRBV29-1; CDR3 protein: CSVGALEDTQYF; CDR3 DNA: TGCAGCGTTGGGGCATTGGAAGATACGCAGTATTTT
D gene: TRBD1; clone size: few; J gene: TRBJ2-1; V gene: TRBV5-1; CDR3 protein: CASSSSRDRGPYNEQFF; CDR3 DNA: TGCGCCAGCAGCTCGTCCCGGGACAGGGGGCCGTACAATGAGCAGTTCTTC
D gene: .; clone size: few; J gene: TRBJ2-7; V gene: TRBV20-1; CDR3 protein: CSASVRTDFTYEQYF; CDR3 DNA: TGCAGTGCTAGTGTTCGGACAGATTTTACCTACGAGCAGTACTTC
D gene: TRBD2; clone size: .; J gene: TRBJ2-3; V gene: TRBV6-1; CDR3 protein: CASSKTSGPSGDTQYF; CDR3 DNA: TGTGCCAGCAGTAAGACTAGCGGGCCTTCTGGAGATACGCAGTATTTT
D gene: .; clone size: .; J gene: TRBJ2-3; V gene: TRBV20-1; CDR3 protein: CSARVEPDTQYF; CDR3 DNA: TGCAGTGCTAGAGTTGAACCAGATACGCAGTATTTT
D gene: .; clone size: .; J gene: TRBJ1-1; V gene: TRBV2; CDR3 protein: CASSAQGSTEAFF; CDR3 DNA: TGTGCCAGCAGCGCCCAGGGGAGCACTGAAGCTTTCTTT
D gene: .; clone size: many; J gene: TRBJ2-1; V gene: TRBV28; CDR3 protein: CASSWNEQFF; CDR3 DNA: TGTGCCAGCAGTTGGAATGAGCAGTTCTTC
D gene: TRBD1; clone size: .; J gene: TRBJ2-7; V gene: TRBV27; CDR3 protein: CASSLANTGGLSYEQYF; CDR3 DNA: TGTGCCAGCAGTTTAGCGAATACAGGGGGACTCTCCTACGAGCAGTACTTC
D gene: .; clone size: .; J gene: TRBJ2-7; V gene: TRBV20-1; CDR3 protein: CSARKGAPGDEQYF; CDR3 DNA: TGCAGTGCTAGGAAGGGGGCGCCGGGGGACGAGCAGTACTTC
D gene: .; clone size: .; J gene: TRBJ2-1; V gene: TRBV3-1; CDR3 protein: CASSHGPHNEQFF; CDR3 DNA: TGTGCCAGCAGCCATGGACCCCACAATGAGCAGTTCTTC
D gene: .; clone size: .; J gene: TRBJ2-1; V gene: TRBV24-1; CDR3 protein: CATSDLKGAGNEQFF; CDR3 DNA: TGTGCCACCAGTGATTTGAAAGGGGCGGGCAATGAGCAGTTCTTC
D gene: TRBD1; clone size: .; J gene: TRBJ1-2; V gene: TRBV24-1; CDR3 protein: CATSDPRAGGGYGYTF; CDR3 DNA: TGTGCCACCAGTGATCCGCGTGCAGGGGGTGGCTATGGCTACACCTTC
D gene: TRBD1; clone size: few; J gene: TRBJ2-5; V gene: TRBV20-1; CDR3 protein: CSARDSWGQGYETQYF; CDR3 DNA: TGCAGTGCTAGAGATTCGTGGGGACAGGGATATGAGACCCAGTACTTC
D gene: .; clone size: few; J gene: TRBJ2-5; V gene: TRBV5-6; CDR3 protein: CASSFGAIVQETQYF; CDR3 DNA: TGTGCCAGCAGCTTTGGGGCTATAGTACAAGAGACCCAGTACTTC
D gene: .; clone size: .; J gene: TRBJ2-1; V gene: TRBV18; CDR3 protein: CASSPILGGNKDNEQFF; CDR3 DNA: TGTGCCAGCTCACCAATTCTTGGCGGGAATAAGGACAATGAGCAGTTCTTC
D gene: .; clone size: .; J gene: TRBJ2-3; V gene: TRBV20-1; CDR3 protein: CSVAGSDTQYF; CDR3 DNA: TGCAGTGTGGCGGGGTCTGATACGCAGTATTTT
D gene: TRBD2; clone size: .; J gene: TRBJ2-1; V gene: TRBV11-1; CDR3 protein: CASRPLAGESYNEQFF; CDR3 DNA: TGTGCCAGTAGACCACTAGCGGGAGAATCCTACAATGAGCAGTTCTTC
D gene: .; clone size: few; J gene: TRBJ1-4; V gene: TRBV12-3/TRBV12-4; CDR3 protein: CASSQGSEVSKLFF; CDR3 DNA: TGTGCCAGCAGTCAAGGGTCCGAGGTTTCAAAACTGTTTTTT
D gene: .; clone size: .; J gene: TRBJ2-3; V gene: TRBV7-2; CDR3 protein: CASSSSGAGTDTQYF; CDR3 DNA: TGTGCCAGCAGCTCCTCCGGCGCCGGCACAGATACGCAGTATTTT
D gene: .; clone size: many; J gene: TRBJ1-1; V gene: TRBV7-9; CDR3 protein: CASSSSGLGDTEAFF; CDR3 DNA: TGTGCCAGCAGCTCCTCGGGGCTGGGGGACACTGAAGCTTTCTTT